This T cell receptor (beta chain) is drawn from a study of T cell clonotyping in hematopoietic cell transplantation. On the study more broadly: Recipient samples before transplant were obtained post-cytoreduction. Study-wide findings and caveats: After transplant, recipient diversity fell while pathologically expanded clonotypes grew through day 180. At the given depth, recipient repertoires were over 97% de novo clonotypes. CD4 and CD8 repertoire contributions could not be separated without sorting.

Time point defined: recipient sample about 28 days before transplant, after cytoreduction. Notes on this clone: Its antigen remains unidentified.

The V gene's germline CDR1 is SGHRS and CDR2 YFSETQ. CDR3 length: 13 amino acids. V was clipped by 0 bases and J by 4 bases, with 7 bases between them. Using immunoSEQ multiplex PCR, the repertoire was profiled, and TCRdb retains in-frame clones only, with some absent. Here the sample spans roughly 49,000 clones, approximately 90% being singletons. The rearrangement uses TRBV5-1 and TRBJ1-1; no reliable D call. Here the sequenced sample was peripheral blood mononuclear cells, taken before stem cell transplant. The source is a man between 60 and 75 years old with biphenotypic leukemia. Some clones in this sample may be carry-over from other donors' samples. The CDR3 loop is CASSLGTGTEAFF. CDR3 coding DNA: TGCGCCAGCAGCTTGGGCACGGGCACTGAAGCTTTCTTT.